The present T cell receptor (beta chain) was sequenced within a study of blood T cell repertoires in COVID-19. On the study more broadly: Sites in the United States, Italy and Spain provided acute and convalescent COVID-19 samples. Nucleic acid was either cDNA or gDNA, and it came from T cells, B-cell-depleted T cells, or PBMCs.

Original analysis: Reference gene primers were amplified, and this amplification served to estimate nucleated cell counts. Using immunoSEQ multiplex PCR, the repertoire was profiled, and TCRdb retains in-frame clones only, with some absent. V, J and clone size are those of that table, while D and trimming were read from the DNA. Of around 78,000 clones in the sample, 70% to 90% are singletons; the top ten hold approximately 11%. V lost 5 bases and J 3 bases, leaving 13 bases between the germline ends. The CDR3 is made up of 15 amino acids. Germline lookup yields CDR1 MDHEN and CDR2 SYDVKM. The genes are TRBV28 and TRBJ1-4; TRBD1 is a possible D gene (6 bases). The material sequenced was peripheral blood. The sequence came from a man between 65 and 79 years old with active or convalescent COVID-19. The CDR3 DNA sequence: TGTGCCAGCAGTCTAGGGGGAGAGGCTAATGAAAAACTGTTTTTT. Amino acid sequence: CASSLGGEANEKLFF. Combining the CDR3 with reference TRBV28 and TRBJ1-4 gives the whole variable domain DVKVTQSSRYLVKRTGEKVFLECVQDMDHENMFWYRQDPGLGLRLIYFSYDVKMKEKGDIPEGYSVSREKKERFSLILESASTNQTSMYLCASSLGGEANEKLFFGSGTQLSVL.